This entry lists 13 T cell receptor beta chains sequenced from one sample in a study of T-cell memory formation after mild COVID-19. Via MiXCR, TCRdb re-called the 5' RACE reads, giving one row per CDR3 protein. The sample has under 700,000 distinct CDR3 sequences, 20% seen once. Sequencing was carried out using PBMCs or a T cell subset sorted from them (not recorded which). These receptors originate from an adult woman who had mild COVID-19 (a few samples of this study predate the infection). Cell type and time point are not known.

This sequence joins TRBV25-1 and TRBJ1-2; TRBD1 agrees at 8 bases. CDR3 length equals 14 residues. V gave up 5 bases and J gave up 0 bases; unmatched junction bases: 2. Germline V CDR1 and CDR2: MGHDK, SYGVNS. CDR3 amino acids: CASSTGGSNYGYTF. The DNA of the CDR3 is TGTGCCAGCAGTACAGGGGGATCTAACTATGGCTACACCTTC.

The table lists this clonotype with a few counts. The chain combines TRBV6-1 with TRBJ1-1; D is unresolved. V was shortened by 3 bases and J by 3 bases, with 8 bases between the two germline ends. There are 13 residues in the CDR3. Germline-derived CDR1 and CDR2 are MNHNS and SASEGT. CDR3 sequence: CASSERGDTEAFF. CDR3 DNA sequence: TGTGCCAGCAGTGAGCGAGGAGACACTGAAGCTTTCTTT.

The V and J genes are TRBV6-1 and TRBJ2-7; the match to TRBD1 covers 8 bases. The CDR3 contains 15 residues. Germline assignment: CDR1 MNHNS and CDR2 SASEGT. Trimming removed 8 bases from V and 2 bases from J; junction bases left unmatched: 11. DNA for the CDR3: TGTGCCAGCGTGAAGGGGGACAGGAAAACCTACGAGCAGTACTTC. As protein: CASVKGDRKTYEQYF.

This clonotype was seen a few times. CDR3 region: CASSFGDYQETQYF. CDR3 bases: TGTGCCAGCAGCTTCGGGGACTATCAAGAGACCCAGTACTTC. This chain joins TRBV5-5 and TRBJ2-5; 7 nucleotides align to TRBD2. The germline gives CDR1 SGHKS, CDR2 YYEKEE (reference sequence). This CDR3 comprises 14 residues. V shed 2 bases and J 2 bases; nucleotides not matched to a gene: 3.

The chain uses TRBV5-1 and TRBJ2-2, with 9 positions matching TRBD1. CDR1 is SGHRS, CDR2 YFSETQ, per germline. The CDR3 contains 15 residues. With 4 bases clipped from V and 6 bases from J, the junction kept 7 bases outside the gene matches. Here the CDR3 DNA reads TGCGCCAGCAGCGTGGACAGGGGTCGGTCCGGGGAGCTGTTTTTT. This translates into CASSVDRGRSGELFF.

This clonotype turned up a few times. The chain has TRBV6-2 or TRBV6-3 and TRBJ2-1; 13 bases match TRBD2. There are 19 residues in the CDR3. Germline V CDR1 and CDR2: MNHEY, SVGEGT. The trim removed 2 bases at V and 0 bases at J, leaving 7 bases unmatched. CDR3 sequence reads: CASSYPTSGGRSSYNEQFF. The CDR3 DNA is TGTGCCAGCAGTTACCCGACTAGCGGGGGGCGAAGCTCCTACAATGAGCAGTTCTTC.

This clonotype has just a few counts. The rearrangement joins TRBV29-1 to TRBJ2-5; a possible D gene is TRBD2 (5 bases). This CDR3 has 14 residues. From germline, CDR1 is SQVTM and CDR2 ANQGSEA. V lost 4 bases, J lost 5 bases, and 17 bases lay in between. Here the CDR3 reads CSVVPAVVTETQYF. CDR3 in DNA: TGCAGCGTTGTACCAGCGGTAGTAACCGAGACCCAGTACTTC.

As for this clonotype: One junction end disagrees with the germline gene, perhaps due to a read error. The chain joins TRBV14 to TRBJ1-5; D gene ambiguous. From germline, CDR1 is SGHDN and CDR2 FVKESK. This CDR3 spans 8 amino acids. The DNA for the CDR3 is TGTGCCAGCAGCTCTACCCTTTTT. Translating it yields CASSSTLF.

This clonotype has at least ten counts. The V call is TRBV7-2, the J call TRBJ2-7; 12 positions agree with TRBD2. Germline-derived CDR1 and CDR2 are SGHTA and FQGNSA. The CDR3 has 16 amino acids. Trimming at V came to 5 bases and at J to 4 bases, leaving 9 bases not matched to a gene. This chain's CDR3 is CASSQQGTSGLYEQYF. The CDR3 region has the DNA TGTGCCAGCAGCCAACAAGGGACTAGCGGGTTGTACGAGCAGTACTTC.

The chain employs TRBV20-1 and TRBJ2-5; D unclear. The germline CDR1 and CDR2 sequences are DFQATT and SNEGSKA (reference sequence). The CDR3 is made up of 12 amino acids. The V and J ends lost 0 bases and 0 bases respectively, with 2 bases between them. CDR3 nucleotide sequence: TGCAGTGCTAGAGACAACCAAGAGACCCAGTACTTC. Its protein product is CSARDNQETQYF.

The chain has TRBV20-1 and TRBJ2-4; D is unresolved. The CDR3 is 15 residues long. Germline-derived CDR1 and CDR2 are DFQATT and SNEGSKA (reference sequence). V gave up 3 bases and J gave up 2 bases, with 14 bases separating them. CDR3 loop: CSASGEASSKNIQYF. CDR3 sequence (DNA): TGCAGTGCTAGTGGGGAAGCGAGTTCCAAAAACATTCAGTACTTC.

This chain uses TRBV10-3 with TRBJ2-1, with TRBD2 identical over 12 bases. The V and J ends lost 4 bases and 5 bases, in that order; junction bases with no gene match: 9. Per the germline V gene, CDR1 is ENHRY and CDR2 is SYGVKD. The CDR3 is 17 residues long. CDR3 coding DNA: TGTGCCATCAGTGGGCGGTCTAGCGGGGGGGCTCACAATGAGCAGTTCTTC. Residues: CAISGRSSGGAHNEQFF.

This clonotype was counted between two and nine times. V and J are TRBV29-1 and TRBJ2-7; D might be TRBD1 (6 bases). CDR1 is SQVTM and CDR2 is ANQGSEA in the germline V gene. V lost 0 bases and J 5 bases, leaving 11 bases between the germline ends. The CDR3 spans 13 residues. Written as DNA, the CDR3 is TGCAGCGTTGAAGACCCACAGGGCAACGAGCAGTACTTC. Protein: CSVEDPQGNEQYF.